This T cell receptor (beta chain) is drawn from a study of shared T cell receptors in the human thymus. This CDR3 has 15 residues. V lost 5 bases, J lost 0 bases, and 6 bases stayed unmatched. CDR1 and CDR2 (germline): SGHVS, FQNEAQ. There are a few counts of this clone. Sequencing used immunoSEQ multiplex PCR; TCRdb keeps in-frame clones, though not all of them. The sample carries some 760,000 clones, approximately 85% recorded once. This same sample was also taken into another study, of human thymus T cells.

Sequencing was performed on thymocytes. The sequence was collected from a girl under three years old with a congenital heart defect. The chain combines TRBV7-8 with TRBJ1-1, with 7 bases identical to TRBD1. The CDR3 loop is CASSKKTGMNTEAFF. The CDR3, as DNA: TGTGCCAGCAGCAAAAAGACAGGGATGAACACTGAAGCTTTCTTT.